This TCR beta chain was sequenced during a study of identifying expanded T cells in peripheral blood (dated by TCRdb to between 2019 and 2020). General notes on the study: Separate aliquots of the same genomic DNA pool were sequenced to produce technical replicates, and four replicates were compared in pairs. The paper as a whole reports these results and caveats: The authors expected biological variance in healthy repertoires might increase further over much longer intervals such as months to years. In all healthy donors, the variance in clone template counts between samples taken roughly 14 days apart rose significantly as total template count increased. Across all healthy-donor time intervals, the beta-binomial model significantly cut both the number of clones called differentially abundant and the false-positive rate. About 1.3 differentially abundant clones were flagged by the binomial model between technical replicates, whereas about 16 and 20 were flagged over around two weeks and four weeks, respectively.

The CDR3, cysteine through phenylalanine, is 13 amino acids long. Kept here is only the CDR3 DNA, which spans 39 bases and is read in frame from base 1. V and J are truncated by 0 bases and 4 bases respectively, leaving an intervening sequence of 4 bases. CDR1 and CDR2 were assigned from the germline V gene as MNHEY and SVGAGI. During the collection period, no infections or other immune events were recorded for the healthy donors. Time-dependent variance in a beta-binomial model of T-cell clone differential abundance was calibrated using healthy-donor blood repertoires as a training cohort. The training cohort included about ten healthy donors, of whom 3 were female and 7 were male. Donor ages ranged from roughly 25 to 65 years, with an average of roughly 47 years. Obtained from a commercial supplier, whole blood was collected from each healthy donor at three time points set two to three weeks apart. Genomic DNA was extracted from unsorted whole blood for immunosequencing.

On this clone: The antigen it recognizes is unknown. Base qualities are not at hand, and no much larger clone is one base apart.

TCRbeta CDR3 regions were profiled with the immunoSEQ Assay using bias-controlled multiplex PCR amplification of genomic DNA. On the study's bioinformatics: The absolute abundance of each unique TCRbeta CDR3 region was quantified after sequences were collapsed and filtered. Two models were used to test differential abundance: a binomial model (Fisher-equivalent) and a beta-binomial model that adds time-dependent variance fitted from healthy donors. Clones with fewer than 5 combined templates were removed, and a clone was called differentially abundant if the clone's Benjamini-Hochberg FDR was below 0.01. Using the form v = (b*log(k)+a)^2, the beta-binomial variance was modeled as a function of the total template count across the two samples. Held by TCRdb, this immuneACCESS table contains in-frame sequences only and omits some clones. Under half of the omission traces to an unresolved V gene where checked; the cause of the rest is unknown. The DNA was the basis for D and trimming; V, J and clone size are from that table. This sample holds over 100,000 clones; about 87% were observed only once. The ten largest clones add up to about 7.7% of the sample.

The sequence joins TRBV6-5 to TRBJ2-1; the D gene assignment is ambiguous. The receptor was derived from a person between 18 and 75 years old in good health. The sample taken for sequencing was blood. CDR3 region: CASSYSGYNEQFF. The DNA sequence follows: TGTGCCAGCAGTTACTCGGGGTACAATGAGCAGTTCTTC.